A single sample gave rise to the 20 T cell receptor beta chains below, sequenced in a study of cytomegalovirus exposure and HLA in healthy donors. The PCR made use of 60 Vbeta and 13 Jbeta primers. Some clones are missing from TCRdb's copy, which holds only in-frame ones; the method was immunoSEQ multiplex PCR. There are about 200,000 clones in the sample, with about 1% held by the top ten. Specimen: PBMCs. The receptors stem from a girl aged 2 to 9 in good health and CMV-seropositive.

The chain joins TRBV2 to TRBJ2-5; TRBD2 is a possible D gene (5 bases). The CDR3 runs 12 residues. Trimming cost V 3 bases and J 11 bases, with 13 bases left between them. CDR1 is SNHLY and CDR2 is FYNNEI in the germline V gene. The CDR3 spells CASSEESWEQYF. DNA for the CDR3: TGTGCCAGCAGTGAGGAGTCGTGGGAGCAGTACTTC.

This chain links TRBV29-1 with TRBJ2-1; 9 nucleotides line up with TRBD2. Per the germline V gene, CDR1 is SQVTM and CDR2 is ANQGSEA. The V and J ends lost 5 bases and 6 bases, in that order; junction bases with no gene match: 8. The CDR3 contains 14 residues. The CDR3 sequence: CSVPSGRLPNEQFF. In DNA form, the CDR3 reads TGCAGCGTTCCAAGCGGGAGGCTCCCCAATGAGCAGTTCTTC.

The J gene is TRBJ1-5, the V gene TRBV28; unclear D gene. The CDR3 spans 12 residues. Per the germline V gene, CDR1 is MDHEN and CDR2 is SYDVKM. Trimming stripped 11 bases from V and 2 bases from J, with 10 bases between. The CDR3 sequence is CAGRRGNQPQHF. CDR3 nucleotides: TGTGCCGGGAGACGGGGCAATCAGCCCCAGCATTTT.

This rearrangement joins TRBV19 to TRBJ1-5, with a weak D call TRBD1 (5 bases). V lost 3 bases and J lost 4, with 22 bases in between. The CDR3 sequence is 18 residues long. The germline V gene encodes CDR1 LNHDA and CDR2 SQIVND (reference sequence). The CDR3 nucleotides are TGTGCCAGTAGTATCCGAAGACAATTTACCAGGGATAATCAGCCCCAGCATTTT. This encodes CASSIRRQFTRDNQPQHF.

CDR3 DNA: TGTGCCAGCAGTTACGTGACAGGGAGCTACGAGCAGTACTTC. This translates into CASSYVTGSYEQYF. The gene calls are TRBV6-5 and TRBJ2-7; 7 positions match TRBD1. The junction had 4 bases not matched to a gene; V was cut back by 2 bases and J by 3 bases. This CDR3 comprises 14 residues. Germline V gene data show CDR1 as MNHEY and CDR2 as SVGAGI.

The genes are TRBV11-2 and TRBJ2-7, with 16 bases aligning to TRBD2. J lost 0 bases, V lost 8 bases, and 7 bases had no gene match. Germline V gene sequence: CDR1 SGHAT, CDR2 FQNNGV. This CDR3 comprises 17 residues. CDR3 bases: TGTGCCAGCGCTGGGACTAGCGGGAGGGTCATCTCCTACGAGCAGTACTTC. Translation gives CASAGTSGRVISYEQYF. The variable domain in full, with the rest retrieved from reference TRBV11-2 and TRBJ2-7, is EAGVAQSPRYKIIEKRQSVAFWCNPISGHATLYWYQQILGQGPKLLIQFQNNGVVDDSQLPKDRFSAERLKGVDSTLKIQPAKLEDSAVYLCASAGTSGRVISYEQYFGPGTRLTVT.

This chain joins TRBV10-1 and TRBJ2-1; 10 bases map to TRBD1. V gave up 6 bases and J gave up 3 bases; unmatched junction bases: 5. The CDR3 spans 15 residues. The V gene's germline CDR1 is WNHNN and CDR2 SYGVQD (reference sequence). The CDR3 DNA is TGCGCCAGCAGCTTGGACAGGGGGGACTACAATGAGCAGTTCTTC. This sequence encodes CASSLDRGDYNEQFF.

V and J are TRBV7-2 and TRBJ2-5, with 7 bases matching TRBD2. V was clipped by 3 bases and J by 5 bases; unmatched bases: 9. The germline gives CDR1 SGHTA, CDR2 FQGNSA. The CDR3 contains 15 residues. The CDR3 spells CASSFKAGEAETQYF. CDR3 nucleotides: TGTGCCAGCAGCTTTAAGGCGGGAGAGGCGGAGACCCAGTACTTC.

The chain couples TRBV4-2 to TRBJ1-1; no clear D gene. V was trimmed by 0 bases and J by 1 base, leaving 6 bases between them. The CDR3 is 14 residues long. Germline V gene lookup returns CDR1 LGHNA and CDR2 YNFKEQ. This CDR3 reads CASSQDPGNTEAFF. DNA of the CDR3: TGTGCCAGCAGCCAAGATCCAGGGAACACTGAAGCTTTCTTT.

J is TRBJ2-2 and V is TRBV30, with 7 nucleotides matching TRBD2. The CDR3 sequence is 16 residues long. Germline V CDR1 and CDR2: GTSNPN, SVGIG (reference sequence). Trimming at V came to 2 bases and at J to 2 bases, leaving 8 bases not matched to a gene. The CDR3 nucleotides read TGTGCCTGGAGTCGCCCGGCGGGAGTCAACACCGGGGAGCTGTTTTTT. It specifies CAWSRPAGVNTGELFF.

The rearrangement uses TRBV7-8 and TRBJ2-1; 7 positions agree with TRBD1. The CDR3 runs to 16 residues. V shed 5 bases and J 5 bases; nucleotides not matched to a gene: 12. Germline loops: CDR1 SGHVS, CDR2 FQNEAQ. CDR3 nucleotide sequence: TGTGCCAGCAGCCGGGGATCGGGACAGTATAACAATGAGCAGTTCTTC. It yields the protein CASSRGSGQYNNEQFF.

The rearrangement links TRBV2 to TRBJ1-1; D possibly corresponds to TRBD1 (5 bases). The CDR3 is made up of 14 amino acids. V lost 6 bases, J lost 6 bases, and 17 bases lay in between. Germline CDR1 reads SNHLY; CDR2 reads FYNNEI. CDR3 sequence reads: CASSATGLVAEAFF. DNA of the CDR3: TGTGCCAGCAGCGCTACAGGTTTGGTGGCTGAAGCTTTCTTT. The full variable domain, rest sourced from reference TRBV2 and TRBJ1-1, is EPEVTQTPSHQVTQMGQEVILRCVPISNHLYFYWYRQILGQKVEFLVSFYNNEISEKSEIFDDQFSVERPDGSNFTLKIRSTKLEDSAMYFCASSATGLVAEAFFGQGTRLTVV.

J is TRBJ2-1 and V is TRBV7-3; 14 bases match TRBD2. The germline V gene encodes CDR1 SGHTA and CDR2 FQGTGA. V trimming: 6 bases; J trimming: 7 bases; junction bases outside the gene matches: 20. The CDR3 is made up of 20 amino acids. CDR3 loop: CASRSKGGLAGDLKGNEQFF. The CDR3 DNA is TGTGCCAGCAGGTCGAAGGGGGGACTAGCGGGAGATTTGAAGGGGAATGAGCAGTTCTTC.

V gene TRBV18 combines with J gene TRBJ2-7, with D possibly being TRBD1 (6 bases). Trimming left V 3 bases short and J 3 bases short, with 12 bases between. Germline lookup yields CDR1 KGHSH and CDR2 LQKENI. The CDR3 loop spans 14 amino acids. The CDR3 loop reads CASSPGEGVYEQYF. The CDR3 nucleotides are TGTGCCAGCTCACCGGGAGAGGGGGTCTACGAGCAGTACTTC. Looking up the rest from reference TRBV18 and TRBJ2-7 gives the full variable domain: NAGVMQNPRHLVRRRGQEARLRCSPMKGHSHVYWYRQLPEEGLKFMVYLQKENIIDESGMPKERFSAEFPKEGPSILRIQQVVRGDSAAYFCASSPGEGVYEQYFGPGTRLTVT.

CDR3 nucleotides: TGTGCCAGCAGCTTAAACAGTGTTTTGCTGGAGCAGTTCTTC. Translated, it gives CASSLNSVLLEQFF. The rearrangement joins TRBV7-9 to TRBJ2-1, with no clear D. Between the trimmed V and J ends, which lost 2 bases and 10 bases, there was a span of 15 bases. The CDR3 runs to 14 residues. Germline values: CDR1 SEHNR, CDR2 FQNEAQ (reference sequence).

The chain uses TRBV28 and TRBJ2-3; D not resolved. From germline, CDR1 is MDHEN and CDR2 SYDVKM. V was shortened by 1 base and J by 2 bases, with 19 bases between the two germline ends. The CDR3 is made up of 18 amino acids. The DNA of the CDR3 is TGTGCCAGCAGTTTATTCGGTGGGTTGGGCGATCCCACAGATACGCAGTATTTT. It codes for CASSLFGGLGDPTDTQYF.

CDR3 sequence (DNA): TGTGCCAGCAGCTCCCTAGCCTATGAGCAGTTCTTC. This translates into CASSSLAYEQFF. The chain joins TRBV5-4 to TRBJ2-1; D is perhaps TRBD2 (5 bases). V was clipped by 3 bases and J by 8 bases, with 9 bases between them. The CDR3 spans 12 residues. Per the germline V gene, CDR1 is SGHNT and CDR2 is YYREEE (reference sequence).

The V and J genes are TRBV5-1 and TRBJ2-7; 9 bases match TRBD1. In germline, CDR1 is SGHRS, CDR2 YFSETQ. The V and J ends lost 0 bases and 4 bases, in that order; junction bases with no gene match: 2. The CDR3 covers 14 residues. DNA of the CDR3: TGCGCCAGCAGCTTGGCCGGACAGGGGTACGAGCAGTACTTC. Protein: CASSLAGQGYEQYF.

The chain employs TRBV6-5 and TRBJ2-2, with a possible D match to TRBD1 (6 bases). Deletions cut 2 bases from V and 4 bases from J, with 11 bases between. The germline V gene encodes CDR1 MNHEY and CDR2 SVGAGI. This CDR3 contains 15 residues. CDR3 loop: CASSYAGVGTGELFF. DNA for the CDR3: TGTGCCAGCAGTTACGCAGGGGTGGGCACCGGGGAGCTGTTTTTT.

The chain joins TRBV27 to TRBJ2-1; a weak D match, TRBD1 (7 bases). CDR3 length: 13 amino acids. Germline CDR1 reads MNHEY; CDR2 reads SMNVEV (reference sequence). V was shortened by 6 bases and J by 5 bases, with 11 bases between the two germline ends. CDR3 amino acids: CASSGGGNNEQFF. In nucleotides, the CDR3 is TGTGCCAGCAGCGGAGGGGGCAACAATGAGCAGTTCTTC.